The 5 T cell receptor beta chains in this list originate from one sample, sequenced in a study of OX40 agonist ivuxolimab in advanced cancers. Data came from immunoSEQ multiplex PCR; TCRdb stores just in-frame clones and leaves some out. The sample lists tens of thousands of clones; 75% to 90% were seen once. The specimen was CD4+ or CD8+ T cells sorted from blood, collected in a trial of the OX40 agonist ivuxolimab. The receptor set was obtained from an adult with an advanced solid tumor such as melanoma, head and neck, liver or kidney cancer.

The chain is built from TRBV19 and TRBJ1-5, with D possibly TRBD1 on 5 matching bases. V lost 5 bases to trimming and J lost 10 bases, with 18 bases between them. The CDR3 covers 14 residues. In germline, CDR1 is LNHDA, CDR2 SQIVND (reference sequence). This CDR3 is CASSLTLGGFPQHF. For the CDR3, the DNA is TGTGCCAGTAGTCTTACCCTGGGGGGATTTCCCCAGCATTTT.

The chain combines TRBV19 with TRBJ1-6; D possibly corresponds to TRBD1 (6 bases). V lost 7 bases, J lost 7 bases, and 11 bases lay in between. The CDR3 is 13 residues long. Germline CDR1 and CDR2: LNHDA and SQIVND (reference sequence). This CDR3 reads CASTRDNNSPLHF. The CDR3, as DNA: TGTGCCAGTACCCGGGACAACAATTCACCCCTCCACTTT.

The rearrangement uses TRBV5-6 and TRBJ2-1; 10 bases map to TRBD2. The CDR3 length is 16 residues. After removal of 1 base from V and 8 bases from J, the junction contained 9 bases not matched to a gene. Per germline, CDR1 SGHDT and CDR2 YYEEEE. CDR3 DNA: TGTGCCAGCAGCTTGTCGCTAGCGGGGGAGAGGGATGAGCAGTTCTTC. Translated: CASSLSLAGERDEQFF.

The V and J genes are TRBV28 and TRBJ1-3; tentatively, D is TRBD1 (6 bases). Germline CDR1 and CDR2: MDHEN and SYDVKM. The germline V and J ends were trimmed by 6 bases and 4 bases, with 16 bases remaining between them. This CDR3 is 15 amino acids long. Here the CDR3 reads CASSGGAYTGNTIYF. The CDR3 nucleotides read TGTGCCAGCAGCGGGGGGGCCTATACCGGAAACACCATATATTTT.

The genes are TRBV29-1 and TRBJ2-4; TRBD1 agrees at 9 bases. After removal of 4 bases from V and 0 bases from J, the junction contained 7 bases not matched to a gene. From germline, CDR1 is SQVTM and CDR2 ANQGSEA. The CDR3 spans 16 residues. In nucleotides, the CDR3 is TGCAGCGTTGGAGACAGGGGGTCCGTAGCCAAAAACATTCAGTACTTC. It yields the protein CSVGDRGSVAKNIQYF.